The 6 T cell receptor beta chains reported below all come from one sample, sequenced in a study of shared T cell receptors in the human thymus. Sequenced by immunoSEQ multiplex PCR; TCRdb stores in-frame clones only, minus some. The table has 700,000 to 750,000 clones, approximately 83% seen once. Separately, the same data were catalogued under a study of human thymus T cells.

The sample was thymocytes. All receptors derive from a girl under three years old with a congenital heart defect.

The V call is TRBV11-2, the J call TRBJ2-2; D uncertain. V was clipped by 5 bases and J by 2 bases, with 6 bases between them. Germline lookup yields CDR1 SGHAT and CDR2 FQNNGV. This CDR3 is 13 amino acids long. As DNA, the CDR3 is TGTGCCAGCAGCCTTAAAAACACCGGGGAGCTGTTTTTT. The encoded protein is CASSLKNTGELFF.

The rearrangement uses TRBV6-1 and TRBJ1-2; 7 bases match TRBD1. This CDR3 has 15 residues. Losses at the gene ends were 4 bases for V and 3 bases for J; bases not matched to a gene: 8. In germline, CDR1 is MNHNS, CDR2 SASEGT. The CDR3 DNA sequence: TGTGCCAGCAGTGTTAGAACAGGGGAAGACTATGGCTACACCTTC. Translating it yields CASSVRTGEDYGYTF.

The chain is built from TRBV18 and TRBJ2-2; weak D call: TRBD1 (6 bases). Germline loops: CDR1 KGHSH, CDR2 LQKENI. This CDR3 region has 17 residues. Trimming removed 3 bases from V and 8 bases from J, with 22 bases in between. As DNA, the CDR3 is TGTGCCAGCTCACCTAATGGACAGCAAGATTTCTGGGGGGAGCTGTTTTTT. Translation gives CASSPNGQQDFWGELFF.

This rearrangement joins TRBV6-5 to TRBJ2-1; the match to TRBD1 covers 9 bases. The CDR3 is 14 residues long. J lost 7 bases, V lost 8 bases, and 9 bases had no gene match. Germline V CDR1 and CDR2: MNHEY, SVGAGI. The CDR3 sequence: CASATGQGFNEQFF. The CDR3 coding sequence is TGTGCCAGCGCAACAGGACAGGGGTTTAATGAGCAGTTCTTC.

CDR3 sequence: CASSLRAGRSSYNEQFF. The CDR3 DNA reads TGTGCCAGCAGCTTGAGAGCGGGCCGGAGCTCCTACAATGAGCAGTTCTTC. The V call is TRBV5-6, the J call TRBJ2-1, with a tentative D call TRBD2 (6 bases). The CDR3 is 17 residues long. In germline, CDR1 is SGHDT, CDR2 YYEEEE. Trimming cost V 1 base and J 0 bases, with 14 bases left between them.

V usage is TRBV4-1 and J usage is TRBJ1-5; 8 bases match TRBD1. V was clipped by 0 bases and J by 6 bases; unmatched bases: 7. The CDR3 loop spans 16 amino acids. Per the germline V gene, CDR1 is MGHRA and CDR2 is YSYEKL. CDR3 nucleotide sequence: TGCGCCAGCAGCCAAGATTGGCAGGGGGCACGTCAGCCCCAGCATTTT. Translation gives CASSQDWQGARQPQHF.